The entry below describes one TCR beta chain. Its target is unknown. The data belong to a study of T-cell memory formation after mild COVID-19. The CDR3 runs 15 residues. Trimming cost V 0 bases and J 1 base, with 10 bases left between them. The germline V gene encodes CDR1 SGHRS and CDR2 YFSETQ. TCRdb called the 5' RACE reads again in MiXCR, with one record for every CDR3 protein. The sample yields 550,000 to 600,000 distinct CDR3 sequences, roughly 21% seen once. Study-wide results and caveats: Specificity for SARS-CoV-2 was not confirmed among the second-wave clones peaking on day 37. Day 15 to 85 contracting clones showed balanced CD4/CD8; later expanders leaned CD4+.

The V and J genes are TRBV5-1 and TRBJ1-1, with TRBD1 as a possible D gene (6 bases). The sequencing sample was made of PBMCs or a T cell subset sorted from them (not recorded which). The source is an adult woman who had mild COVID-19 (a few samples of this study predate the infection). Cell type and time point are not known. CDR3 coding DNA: TGCGCCAGCAGCTTGGGTGCCAGGGGGAACACTGAAGCTTTCTTT. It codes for CASSLGARGNTEAFF.